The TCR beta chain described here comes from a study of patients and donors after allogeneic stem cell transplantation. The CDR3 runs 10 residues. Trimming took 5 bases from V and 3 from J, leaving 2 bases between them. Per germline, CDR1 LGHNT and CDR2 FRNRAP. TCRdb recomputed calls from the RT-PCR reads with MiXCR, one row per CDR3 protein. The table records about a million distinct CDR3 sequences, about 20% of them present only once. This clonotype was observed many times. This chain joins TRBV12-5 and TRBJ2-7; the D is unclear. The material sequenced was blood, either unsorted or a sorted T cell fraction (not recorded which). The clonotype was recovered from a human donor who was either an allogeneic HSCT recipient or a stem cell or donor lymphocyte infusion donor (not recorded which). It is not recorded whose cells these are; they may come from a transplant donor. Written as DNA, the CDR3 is TGTGCTAGTGGTCTCTACGAGCAGTACTTC. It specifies CASGLYEQYF.